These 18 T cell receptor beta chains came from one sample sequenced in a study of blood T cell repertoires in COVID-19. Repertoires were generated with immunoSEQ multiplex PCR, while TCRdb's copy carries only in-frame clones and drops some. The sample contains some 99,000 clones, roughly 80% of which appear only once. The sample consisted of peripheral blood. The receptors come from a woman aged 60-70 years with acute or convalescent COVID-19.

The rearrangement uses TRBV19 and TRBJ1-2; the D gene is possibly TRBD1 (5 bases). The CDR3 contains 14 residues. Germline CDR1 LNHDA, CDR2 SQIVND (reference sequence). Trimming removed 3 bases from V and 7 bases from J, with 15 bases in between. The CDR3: CASSMGGGRAGYTF. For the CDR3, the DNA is TGTGCCAGTAGTATGGGCGGGGGTAGAGCTGGCTACACCTTC. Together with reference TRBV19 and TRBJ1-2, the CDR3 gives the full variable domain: DGGITQSPKYLFRKEGQNVTLSCEQNLNHDAMYWYRQDPGQGLRLIYYSQIVNDFQKGDIAEGYSVSREKKESFPLTVTSAQKNPTAFYLCASSMGGGRAGYTFGSGTRLTVV.

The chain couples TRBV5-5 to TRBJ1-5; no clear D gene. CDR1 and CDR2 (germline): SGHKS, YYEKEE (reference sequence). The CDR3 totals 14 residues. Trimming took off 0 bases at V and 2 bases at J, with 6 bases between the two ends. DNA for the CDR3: TGTGCCAGCAGCTTGGACCGAGGCAATCAGCCCCAGCATTTT. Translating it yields CASSLDRGNQPQHF.

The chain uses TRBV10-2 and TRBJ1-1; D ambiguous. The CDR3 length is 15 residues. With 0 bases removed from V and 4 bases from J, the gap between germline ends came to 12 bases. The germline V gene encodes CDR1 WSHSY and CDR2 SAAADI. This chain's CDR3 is CASSESRTAGTEAFF. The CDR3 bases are TGCGCCAGCAGTGAGTCGAGGACGGCGGGCACTGAAGCTTTCTTT.

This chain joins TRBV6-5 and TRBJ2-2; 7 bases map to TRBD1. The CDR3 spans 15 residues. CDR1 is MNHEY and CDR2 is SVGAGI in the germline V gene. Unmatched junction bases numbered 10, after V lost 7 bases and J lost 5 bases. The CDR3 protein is CASIRDRRATGELFF. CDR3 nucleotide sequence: TGTGCCAGCATTAGGGACAGAAGGGCGACCGGGGAGCTGTTTTTT.

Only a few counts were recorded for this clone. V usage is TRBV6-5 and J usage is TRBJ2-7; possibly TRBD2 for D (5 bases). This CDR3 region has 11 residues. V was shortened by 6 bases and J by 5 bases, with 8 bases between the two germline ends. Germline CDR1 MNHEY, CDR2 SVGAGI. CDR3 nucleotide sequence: TGTGCCAGCAGCTGGGGAGACGAGCAGTACTTC. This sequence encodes CASSWGDEQYF.

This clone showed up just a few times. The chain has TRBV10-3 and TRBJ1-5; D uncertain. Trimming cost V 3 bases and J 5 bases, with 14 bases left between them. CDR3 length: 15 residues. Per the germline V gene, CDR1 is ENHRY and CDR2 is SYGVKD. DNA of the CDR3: TGTGCCATCAGTGATAAAGGCAGAGGCTATCAGCCCCAGCATTTT. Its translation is CAISDKGRGYQPQHF.

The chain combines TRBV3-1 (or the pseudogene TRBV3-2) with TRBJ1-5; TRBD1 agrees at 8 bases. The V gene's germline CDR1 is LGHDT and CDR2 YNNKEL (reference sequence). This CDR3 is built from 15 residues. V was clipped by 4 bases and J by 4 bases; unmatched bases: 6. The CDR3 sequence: CASSPTGGGNQPQHF. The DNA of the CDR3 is TGTGCCAGCAGCCCCACAGGGGGAGGAAATCAGCCCCAGCATTTT.

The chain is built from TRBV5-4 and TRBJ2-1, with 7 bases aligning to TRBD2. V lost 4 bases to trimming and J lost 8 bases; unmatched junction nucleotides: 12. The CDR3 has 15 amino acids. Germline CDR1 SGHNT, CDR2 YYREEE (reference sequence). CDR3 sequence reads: CASSERMVGRDEQFF. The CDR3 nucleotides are TGTGCCAGCAGCGAACGTATGGTGGGGAGGGATGAGCAGTTCTTC. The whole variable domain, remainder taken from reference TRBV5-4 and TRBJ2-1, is ETGVTQSPTHLIKTRGQQVTLRCSSQSGHNTVSWYQQALGQGPQFIFQYYREEENGRGNFPPRFSGLQFPNYSSELNVNALELDDSALYLCASSERMVGRDEQFFGPGTRLTVL.

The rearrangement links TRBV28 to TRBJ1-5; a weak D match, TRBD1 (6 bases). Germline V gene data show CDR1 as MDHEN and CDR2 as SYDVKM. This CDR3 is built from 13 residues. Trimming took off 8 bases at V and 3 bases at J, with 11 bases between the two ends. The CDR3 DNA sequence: TGTGCCAGCCTCGGACAGTTCAATCAGCCCCAGCATTTT. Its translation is CASLGQFNQPQHF. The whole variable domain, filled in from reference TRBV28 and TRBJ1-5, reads DVKVTQSSRYLVKRTGEKVFLECVQDMDHENMFWYRQDPGLGLRLIYFSYDVKMKEKGDIPEGYSVSREKKERFSLILESASTNQTSMYLCASLGQFNQPQHFGDGTRLSIL.

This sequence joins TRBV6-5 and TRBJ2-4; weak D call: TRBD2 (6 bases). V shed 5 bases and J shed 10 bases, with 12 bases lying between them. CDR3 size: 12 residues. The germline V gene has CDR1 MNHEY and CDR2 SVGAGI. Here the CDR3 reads CASSTGGIIQYF. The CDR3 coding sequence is TGTGCCAGCAGTACGGGCGGGATTATTCAGTACTTC.

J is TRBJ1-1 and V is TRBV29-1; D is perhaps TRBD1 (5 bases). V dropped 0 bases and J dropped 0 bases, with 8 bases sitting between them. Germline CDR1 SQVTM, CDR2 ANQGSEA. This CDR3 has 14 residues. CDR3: CSVEDRGMNTEAFF. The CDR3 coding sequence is TGCAGCGTTGAAGATCGGGGGATGAACACTGAAGCTTTCTTT. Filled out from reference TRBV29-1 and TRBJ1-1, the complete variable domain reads SAVISQKPSRDICQRGTSLTIQCQVDSQVTMMFWYRQQPGQSLTLIATANQGSEATYESGFVIDKFPISRPNLTFSTLTVSNMSPEDSSIYLCSVEDRGMNTEAFFGQGTRLTVV.

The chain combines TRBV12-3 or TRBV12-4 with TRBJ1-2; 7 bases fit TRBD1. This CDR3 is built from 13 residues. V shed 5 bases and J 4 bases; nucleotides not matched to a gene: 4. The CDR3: CASSVGTAYGYTF. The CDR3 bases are TGTGCCAGCAGTGTAGGGACAGCCTATGGCTACACCTTC.

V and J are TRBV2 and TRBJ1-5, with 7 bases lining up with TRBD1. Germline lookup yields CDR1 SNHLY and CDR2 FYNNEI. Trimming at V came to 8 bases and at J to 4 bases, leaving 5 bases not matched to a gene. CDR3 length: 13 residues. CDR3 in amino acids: CASLAGQNQPQHF. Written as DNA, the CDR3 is TGTGCCAGCCTGGCGGGACAGAATCAGCCCCAGCATTTT.

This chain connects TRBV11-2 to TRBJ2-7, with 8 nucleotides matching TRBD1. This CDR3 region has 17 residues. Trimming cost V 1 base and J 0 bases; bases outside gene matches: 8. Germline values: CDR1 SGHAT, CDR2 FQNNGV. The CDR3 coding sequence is TGTGCCAGCAGCTTAGTCGGCGGTGGGACAGGCTCCTACGAGCAGTACTTC. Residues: CASSLVGGGTGSYEQYF.

Here the CDR3 DNA reads TGTGCCAGCAGCTTAAAATCTAGTACCACAGATACGCAGTATTTT. Protein product: CASSLKSSTTDTQYF. The V gene is TRBV7-2, the J gene TRBJ2-3; D is uncertain. V lost 2 bases and J 2 bases, leaving 11 bases between the germline ends. The germline gives CDR1 SGHTA, CDR2 FQGNSA. This CDR3 has 15 residues.

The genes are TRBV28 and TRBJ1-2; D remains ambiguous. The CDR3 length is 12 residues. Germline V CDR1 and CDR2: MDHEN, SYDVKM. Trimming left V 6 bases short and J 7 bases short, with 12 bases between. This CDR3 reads CASRGLEGGYTF. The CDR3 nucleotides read TGTGCCAGCAGGGGCTTAGAGGGTGGCTACACCTTC.

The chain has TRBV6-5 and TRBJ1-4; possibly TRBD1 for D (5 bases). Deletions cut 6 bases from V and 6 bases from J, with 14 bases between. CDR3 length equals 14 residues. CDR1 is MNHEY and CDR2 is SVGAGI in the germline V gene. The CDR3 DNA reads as TGTGCCAGCAGATCCAGGGTGTTGGATGAAAAACTGTTTTTT. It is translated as CASRSRVLDEKLFF.

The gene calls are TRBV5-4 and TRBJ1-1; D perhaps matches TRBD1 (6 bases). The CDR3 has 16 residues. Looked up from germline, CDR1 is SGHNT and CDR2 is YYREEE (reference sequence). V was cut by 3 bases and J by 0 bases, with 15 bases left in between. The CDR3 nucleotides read TGTGCCAGCAGCTCGGGGAACAGGGAAGTGAACACTGAAGCTTTCTTT. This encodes CASSSGNREVNTEAFF.